A selection of T cell receptor beta chains follows, all from one sample in a study of cytomegalovirus exposure and HLA in healthy donors. Assay used: immunoSEQ multiplex PCR; TCRdb lists only in-frame clones, some missing. This table holds around 220,000 clones, 80% to 90% found once. The sequencing input was PBMCs. These receptors were collected from a woman younger than 30 in good health and CMV-seronegative. CDR3s include the opening cysteine and the closing phenylalanine or tryptophan. Each record gives: CDR3 length, V gene, D gene, clone size, J gene, CDR3 protein, CDR3 DNA. A D gene is named only where the DNA matches it firmly. Size tells how often a clone was seen (once, few, many) or the class of an expanded clone, and some rows leave it out.

cdr3_length: 16
v_call: TRBV5-1
d_call: .
clone_size: .
j_call: TRBJ2-5
cdr3_aa: CASSSARPGEVETQYF
cdr3_nt: TGCGCCAGCAGCTCAGCCCGCCCGGGGGAAGTGGAGACCCAGTACTTC

cdr3_length: 15
v_call: TRBV5-4
d_call: TRBD2
clone_size: .
j_call: TRBJ2-3
cdr3_aa: CASSQREGVTDTQYF
cdr3_nt: TGTGCCAGCAGCCAGCGGGAGGGCGTCACAGATACGCAGTATTTT

cdr3_length: 15
v_call: TRBV7-9
d_call: .
clone_size: .
j_call: TRBJ1-5
cdr3_aa: CASSLGTTLRQPQHF
cdr3_nt: TGTGCCAGCAGCCTGGGGACTACTCTACGTCAGCCCCAGCATTTT

cdr3_length: 16
v_call: TRBV28
d_call: TRBD1
clone_size: .
j_call: TRBJ2-3
cdr3_aa: CASRWDRGPRRDTQYF
cdr3_nt: TGTGCCAGCAGATGGGACAGGGGCCCCAGAAGGGATACGCAGTATTTT

cdr3_length: 15
v_call: TRBV14
d_call: TRBD1
clone_size: .
j_call: TRBJ1-2
cdr3_aa: CASSQLRQGSGGYTF
cdr3_nt: TGTGCCAGCAGCCAGCTTCGACAGGGATCAGGCGGCTACACCTTC

cdr3_length: 14
v_call: TRBV28
d_call: TRBD1
clone_size: .
j_call: TRBJ2-7
cdr3_aa: CASSFDRGSYEQYF
cdr3_nt: TGTGCCAGCAGTTTCGACAGGGGGTCCTACGAGCAGTACTTC

cdr3_length: 11
v_call: TRBV25-1
d_call: .
clone_size: .
j_call: TRBJ2-1
cdr3_aa: CASNGGNEQFF
cdr3_nt: TGTGCCAGCAATGGGGGGAATGAGCAGTTCTTC

cdr3_length: 14
v_call: TRBV7-9
d_call: TRBD1
clone_size: once
j_call: TRBJ1-4
cdr3_aa: CASSYRGTNEKLFF
cdr3_nt: TGTGCCAGCAGCTACAGGGGGACTAATGAAAAACTGTTTTTT

cdr3_length: 16
v_call: TRBV7-6
d_call: .
clone_size: .
j_call: TRBJ2-2
cdr3_aa: CASSLSGYSQAGELFF
cdr3_nt: TGTGCCAGCAGCCTCTCGGGGTATTCCCAGGCCGGGGAGCTGTTTTTT

cdr3_length: 15
v_call: TRBV2
d_call: TRBD2
clone_size: once
j_call: TRBJ2-5
cdr3_aa: CASGRTSGDQETQYF
cdr3_nt: TGTGCCAGCGGGAGGACTAGCGGGGACCAAGAGACCCAGTACTTC

cdr3_length: 12
v_call: TRBV27
d_call: .
clone_size: .
j_call: TRBJ2-7
cdr3_aa: CASSRSDTEQYF
cdr3_nt: TGTGCCAGCAGTCGATCGGACACGGAGCAGTACTTC